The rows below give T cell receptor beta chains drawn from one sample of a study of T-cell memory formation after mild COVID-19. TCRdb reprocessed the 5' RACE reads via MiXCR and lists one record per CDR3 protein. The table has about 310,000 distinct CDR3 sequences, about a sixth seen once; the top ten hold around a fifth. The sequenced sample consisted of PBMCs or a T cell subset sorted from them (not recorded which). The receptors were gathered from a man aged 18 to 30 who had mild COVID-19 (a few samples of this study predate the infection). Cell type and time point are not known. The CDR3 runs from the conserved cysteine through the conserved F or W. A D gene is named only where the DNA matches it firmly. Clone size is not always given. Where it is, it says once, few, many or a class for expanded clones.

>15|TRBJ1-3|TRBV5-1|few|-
CASSQTGWPSIPIYF
TGCGCCAGCAGCCAAACAGGATGGCCATCGATCCCCATATATTTT
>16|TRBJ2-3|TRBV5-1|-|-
CASSLGQGGGTDTQYF
TGCGCCAGCAGCTTGGGCCAGGGTGGCGGCACAGATACGCAGTATTTT
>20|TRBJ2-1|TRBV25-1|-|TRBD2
CASSEYGQGASGPSYNEQFF
TGTGCCAGCAGTGAATATGGTCAAGGGGCTAGCGGGCCGTCCTACAATGAGCAGTTCTTC
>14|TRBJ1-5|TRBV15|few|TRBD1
CATSRGQLNQPQHF
TGTGCCACCAGCAGGGGACAGCTAAATCAGCCCCAGCATTTT
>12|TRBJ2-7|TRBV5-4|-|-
CASSLGGFEQYF
TGTGCCAGCAGCTTGGGAGGGTTCGAGCAGTACTTC
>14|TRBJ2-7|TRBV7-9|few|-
CASSLTTRPYEQYF
TGTGCCAGCAGCTTAACGACTAGGCCCTACGAGCAGTACTTC
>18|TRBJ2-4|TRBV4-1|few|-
CASSQVWSEVVAKNIQYF
TGCGCCAGCAGCCAAGTGTGGTCCGAGGTTGTGGCCAAAAACATTCAGTACTTC
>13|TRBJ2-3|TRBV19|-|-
CASQNQGTDTQYF
TGTGCCAGCCAGAATCAGGGTACAGATACGCAGTATTTT
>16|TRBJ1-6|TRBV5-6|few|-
CASSWPSTDRNSPLHF
TGTGCCAGCAGCTGGCCCTCCACGGACCGGAATTCACCCCTCCACTTT
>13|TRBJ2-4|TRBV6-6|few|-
CASSPTGLGIQYF
TGTGCCAGCAGCCCGACAGGTTTGGGCATTCAGTACTTC
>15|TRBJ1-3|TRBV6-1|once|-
CASSAGTLSGNTIYF
TGTGCCAGCAGCGCCGGGACACTTTCTGGAAACACCATATATTTT
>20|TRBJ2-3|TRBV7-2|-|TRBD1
CASSLPKGQSTLSSTDTQYF
TGTGCCAGCAGCTTGCCCAAGGGACAGTCAACTCTGTCTAGCACAGATACGCAGTATTTT
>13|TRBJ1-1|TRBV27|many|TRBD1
CASRGTGKTEAFF
TGTGCCAGCCGGGGGACAGGGAAGACTGAAGCTTTCTTT
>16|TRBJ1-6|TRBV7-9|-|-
CASSLVPAGRNSPLHF
TGTGCCAGCAGCTTAGTTCCGGCAGGCCGAAATTCACCCCTCCACTTT
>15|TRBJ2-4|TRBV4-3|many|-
CASSQDLGTSNIQYF
TGCGCCAGCAGCCAAGATCTCGGTACCTCGAACATTCAGTACTTC
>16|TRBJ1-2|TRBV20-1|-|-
CSARVVDRDANYGYTF
TGCAGTGCTAGAGTTGTAGACCGCGATGCTAACTATGGCTACACCTTC
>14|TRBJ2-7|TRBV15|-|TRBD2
CATSPSGGAYEQYF
TGTGCCACCAGCCCCAGCGGGGGGGCCTACGAGCAGTACTTC
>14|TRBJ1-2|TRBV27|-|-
CASSRHTGNYGYTF
TGTGCCAGCAGTCGCCACACAGGGAACTATGGCTACACCTTC
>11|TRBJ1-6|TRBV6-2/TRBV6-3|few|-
CASSYNSPLHF
TGTGCCAGCAGTTACAACTCACCCCTCCACTTT
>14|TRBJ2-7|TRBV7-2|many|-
CASSREGRQGEQYF
TGTGCCAGCAGCCGGGAAGGGCGTCAAGGCGAGCAGTACTTC
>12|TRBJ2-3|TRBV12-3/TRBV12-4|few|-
CASSLTSDTQYF
TGTGCCAGCAGTTTAACATCAGATACGCAGTATTTT
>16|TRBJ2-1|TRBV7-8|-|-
CASSLVGQGTYNEQFF
TGTGCCAGCAGCTTAGTCGGACAAGGAACCTACAATGAGCAGTTCTTC
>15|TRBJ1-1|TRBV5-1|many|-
CASSLSAGMNTEAFF
TGCGCCAGCAGCTTGTCGGCCGGAATGAACACTGAAGCTTTCTTT
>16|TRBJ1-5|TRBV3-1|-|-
CASSLGLGVGNQPQHF
TGTGCCAGCAGCTTGGGCCTAGGGGTAGGCAATCAGCCCCAGCATTTT
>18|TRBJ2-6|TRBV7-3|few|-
CASSLMGLGVGGANVLTF
TGTGCCAGCAGCTTAATGGGGCTGGGTGTTGGTGGGGCCAACGTCCTGACTTTC
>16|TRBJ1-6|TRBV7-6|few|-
CASSFRESSYNSPLHF
TGTGCCAGCAGCTTCAGGGAAAGCTCCTATAATTCACCCCTCCACTTT
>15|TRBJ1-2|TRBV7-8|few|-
CASSLGSQWQGGYTF
TGTGCCAGCAGCTTAGGCAGCCAGTGGCAAGGCGGCTACACCTTC
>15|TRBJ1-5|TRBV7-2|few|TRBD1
CASADRAHSNQPQHF
TGTGCCAGCGCGGACAGGGCCCATAGCAATCAGCCCCAGCATTTT
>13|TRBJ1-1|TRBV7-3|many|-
CASSKGGNTEAFF
TGTGCCAGCAGCAAGGGGGGGAACACTGAAGCTTTCTTT
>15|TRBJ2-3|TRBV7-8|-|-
CASSFRGYRTDTQYF
TGTGCCAGCAGCTTTCGGGGTTACCGCACAGATACGCAGTATTTT
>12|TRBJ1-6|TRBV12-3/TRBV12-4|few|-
CASSFWGSPLHF
TGTGCCAGCAGTTTTTGGGGATCACCCCTCCACTTT
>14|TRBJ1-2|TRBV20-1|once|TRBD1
CSARGQGATKGYTF
TGCAGTGCTAGGGGACAGGGGGCAACGAAGGGCTACACCTTC
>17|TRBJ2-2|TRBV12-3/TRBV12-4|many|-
CASSFIGSLDSTGELFF
TGTGCCAGCAGTTTCATTGGATCGCTCGATTCCACCGGGGAGCTGTTTTTT
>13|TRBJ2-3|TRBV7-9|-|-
CASRSTGSDTQYF
TGTGCCAGCAGGTCTACAGGGTCAGATACGCAGTATTTT
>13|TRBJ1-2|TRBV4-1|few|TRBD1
CASSRTGGNGYTF
TGCGCCAGCAGCCGGACAGGGGGCAATGGCTACACCTTC
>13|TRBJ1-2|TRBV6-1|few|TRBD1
CASSETGGYGYTF
TGTGCCAGCAGTGAAACAGGGGGCTATGGCTACACCTTC
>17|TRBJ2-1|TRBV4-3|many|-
CASSHIPEAIERNEQFF
TGCGCCAGCAGCCACATCCCCGAGGCCATCGAGCGTAATGAGCAGTTCTTC
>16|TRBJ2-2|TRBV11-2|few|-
CASSFRGSGNTGELFF
TGTGCCAGCAGCTTCCGGGGTAGCGGGAACACCGGGGAGCTGTTTTTT
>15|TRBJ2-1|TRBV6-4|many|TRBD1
CASSDTTGAYNEQFF
TGTGCCAGCAGTGACACCACAGGGGCGTACAATGAGCAGTTCTTC
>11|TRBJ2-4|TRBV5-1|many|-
CASSIRGIQYF
TGCGCCAGCAGCATCCGGGGCATTCAGTACTTC
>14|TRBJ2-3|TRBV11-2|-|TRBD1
CASSFTTGGDTQYF
TGTGCCAGCAGCTTCACGACAGGGGGAGATACGCAGTATTTT
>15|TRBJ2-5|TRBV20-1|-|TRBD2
CSASLAGVFQETQYF
TGCAGTGCTAGCCTAGCGGGGGTGTTCCAAGAGACCCAGTACTTC
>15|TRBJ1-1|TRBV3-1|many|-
CASSQDMKGYTEAFF
TGTGCCAGCAGCCAAGATATGAAGGGATACACTGAAGCTTTCTTT
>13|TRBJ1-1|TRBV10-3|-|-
CATAGTAQPEAFF
TGTGCCACGGCCGGGACGGCCCAGCCTGAAGCTTTCTTT
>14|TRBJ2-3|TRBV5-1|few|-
CASSIGTSTDTQYF
TGCGCCAGCAGCATAGGGACTAGCACAGATACGCAGTATTTT
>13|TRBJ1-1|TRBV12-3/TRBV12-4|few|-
CASSATLNTEAFF
TGTGCCAGCAGTGCCACCTTGAACACTGAAGCTTTCTTT
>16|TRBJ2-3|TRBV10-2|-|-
CASSGLGLASTDTQYF
TGCGCCAGCAGTGGTTTGGGGCTGGCTAGCACAGATACGCAGTATTTT
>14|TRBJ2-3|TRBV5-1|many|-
CASSLATSTDTQYF
TGCGCCAGCAGCTTGGCTACTAGCACAGATACGCAGTATTTT
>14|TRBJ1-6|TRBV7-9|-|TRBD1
CASSSQGADSPLHF
TGTGCCAGCAGCTCACAGGGGGCGGATTCACCCCTCCACTTT
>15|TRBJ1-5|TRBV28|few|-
CASSLGASGNQPQHF
TGTGCCAGCAGTTTAGGAGCCTCTGGCAATCAGCCCCAGCATTTT
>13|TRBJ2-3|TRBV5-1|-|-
CASSLEGVDTQYF
TGCGCCAGCAGCTTGGAGGGGGTGGATACGCAGTATTTT
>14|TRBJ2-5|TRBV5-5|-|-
CASSSDIYQETQYF
TGTGCCAGCAGCTCCGACATCTACCAAGAGACCCAGTACTTC